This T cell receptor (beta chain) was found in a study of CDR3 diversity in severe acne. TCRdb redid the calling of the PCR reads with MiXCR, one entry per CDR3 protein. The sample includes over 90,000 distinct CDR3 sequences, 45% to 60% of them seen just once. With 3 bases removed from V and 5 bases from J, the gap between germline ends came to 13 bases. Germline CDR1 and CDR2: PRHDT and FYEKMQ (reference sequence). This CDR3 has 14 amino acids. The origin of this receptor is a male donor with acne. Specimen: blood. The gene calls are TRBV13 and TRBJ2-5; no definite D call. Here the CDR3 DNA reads TGTGCCAGCAGCTTGCAAACGGTCGGGGAGACCCAGTACTTC. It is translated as CASSLQTVGETQYF.